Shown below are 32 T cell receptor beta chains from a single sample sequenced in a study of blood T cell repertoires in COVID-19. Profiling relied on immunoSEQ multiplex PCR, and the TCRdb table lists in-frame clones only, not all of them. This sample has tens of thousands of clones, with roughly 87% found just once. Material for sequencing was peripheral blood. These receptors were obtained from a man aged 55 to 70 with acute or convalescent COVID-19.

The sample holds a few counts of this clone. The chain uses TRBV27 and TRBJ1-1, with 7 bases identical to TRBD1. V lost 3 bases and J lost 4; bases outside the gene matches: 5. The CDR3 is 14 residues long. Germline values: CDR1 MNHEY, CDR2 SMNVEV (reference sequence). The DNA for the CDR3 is TGTGCCAGCAGTTTGGCGACAGGGAGCACTGAAGCTTTCTTT. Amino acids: CASSLATGSTEAFF.

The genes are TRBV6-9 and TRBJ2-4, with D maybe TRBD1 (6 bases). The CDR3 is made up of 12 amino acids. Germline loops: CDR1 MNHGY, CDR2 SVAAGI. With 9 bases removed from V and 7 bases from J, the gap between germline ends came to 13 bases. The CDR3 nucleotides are TGTGCCAGAAGAGCAGGGGACAACATTCAGTACTTC. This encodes CARRAGDNIQYF.

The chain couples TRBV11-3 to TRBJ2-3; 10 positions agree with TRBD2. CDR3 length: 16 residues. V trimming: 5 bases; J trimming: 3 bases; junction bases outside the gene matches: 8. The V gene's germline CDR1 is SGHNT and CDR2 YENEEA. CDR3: CASSTSGGARTDTQYF. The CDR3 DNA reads TGTGCCAGCAGCACAAGCGGGGGGGCCCGGACAGATACGCAGTATTTT.

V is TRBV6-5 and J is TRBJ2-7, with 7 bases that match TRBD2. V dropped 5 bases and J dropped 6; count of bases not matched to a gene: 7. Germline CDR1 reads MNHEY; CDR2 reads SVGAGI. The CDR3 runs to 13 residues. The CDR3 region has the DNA TGTGCCAGCAGTCGGGCAGGCGGGGGCGAGCAGTACTTC. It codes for CASSRAGGGEQYF.

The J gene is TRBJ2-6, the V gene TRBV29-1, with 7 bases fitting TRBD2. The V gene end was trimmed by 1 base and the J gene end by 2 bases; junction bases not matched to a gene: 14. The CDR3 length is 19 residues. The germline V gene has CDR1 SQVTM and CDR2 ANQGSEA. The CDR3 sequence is CSVEGLRERGGTGANVLTF. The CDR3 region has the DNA TGCAGCGTTGAAGGCCTCCGCGAGCGGGGTGGAACTGGGGCCAACGTCCTGACTTTC.

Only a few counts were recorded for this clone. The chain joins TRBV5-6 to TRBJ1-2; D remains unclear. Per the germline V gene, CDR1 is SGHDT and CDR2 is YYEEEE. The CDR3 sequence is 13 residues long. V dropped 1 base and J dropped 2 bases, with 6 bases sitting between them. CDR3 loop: CASSLNRNYGYTF. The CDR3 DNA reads TGTGCCAGCAGCTTGAACAGAAACTATGGCTACACCTTC. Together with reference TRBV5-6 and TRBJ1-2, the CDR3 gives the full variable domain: DAGVTQSPTHLIKTRGQQVTLRCSPKSGHDTVSWYQQALGQGPQFIFQYYEEEERQRGNFPDRFSGHQFPNYSSELNVNALLLGDSALYLCASSLNRNYGYTFGSGTRLTVV.

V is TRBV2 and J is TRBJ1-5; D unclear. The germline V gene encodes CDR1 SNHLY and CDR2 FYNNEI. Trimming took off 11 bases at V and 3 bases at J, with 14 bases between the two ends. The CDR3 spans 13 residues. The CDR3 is CAARGAINQPQHF. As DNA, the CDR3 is TGTGCCGCGCGAGGAGCTATCAATCAGCCCCAGCATTTT.

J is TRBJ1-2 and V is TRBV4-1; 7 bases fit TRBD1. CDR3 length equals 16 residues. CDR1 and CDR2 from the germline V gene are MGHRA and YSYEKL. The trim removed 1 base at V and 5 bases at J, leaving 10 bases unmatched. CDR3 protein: CASSQAHAGTAYGYTF. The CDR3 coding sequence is TGCGCCAGCAGCCAAGCACACGCCGGGACAGCTTATGGCTACACCTTC.

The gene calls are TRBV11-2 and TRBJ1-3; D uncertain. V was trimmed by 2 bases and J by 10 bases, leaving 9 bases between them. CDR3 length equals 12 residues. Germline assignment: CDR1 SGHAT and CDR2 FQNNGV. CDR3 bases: TGTGCCAGCAGCTTAAATGAGGAAACCATATATTTT. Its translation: CASSLNEETIYF.

The CDR3, as DNA: TGTGCCAGCAGCTTTGTGGGGCAGGACCGCCAAGCTTTCTTT. It codes for CASSFVGQDRQAFF. The rearrangement uses TRBV13 and TRBJ1-1, with TRBD1 as a possible D gene (5 bases). CDR3 length: 14 residues. CDR1 and CDR2 from the germline V gene are PRHDT and FYEKMQ (reference sequence). Deletions cut 3 bases from V and 9 bases from J, with 17 bases between.

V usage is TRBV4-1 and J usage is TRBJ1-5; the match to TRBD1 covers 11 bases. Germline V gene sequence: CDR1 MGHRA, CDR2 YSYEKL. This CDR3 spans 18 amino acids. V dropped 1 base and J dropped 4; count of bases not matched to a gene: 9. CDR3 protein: CASSQAQGQGGTNQPQHF. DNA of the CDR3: TGCGCCAGCAGCCAAGCCCAGGGACAGGGGGGAACGAATCAGCCCCAGCATTTT.

CDR3 nucleotide sequence: TGCGCCAGCAGCTTGGCCGGGGTGGGGAACACTGAAGCTTTCTTT. Protein product: CASSLAGVGNTEAFF. The chain uses TRBV5-1 and TRBJ1-1, with D unclear. The V end was cut by 0 bases, the J end by 1 base, with 10 bases between. The CDR3 has 15 residues. Germline V gene data show CDR1 as SGHRS and CDR2 as YFSETQ.

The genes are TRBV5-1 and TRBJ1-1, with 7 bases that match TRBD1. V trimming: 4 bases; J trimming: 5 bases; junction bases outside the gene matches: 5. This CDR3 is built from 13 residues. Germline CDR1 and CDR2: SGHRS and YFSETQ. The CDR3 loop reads CASSIGGRTEAFF. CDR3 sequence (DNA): TGCGCCAGCAGCATAGGGGGCCGGACTGAAGCTTTCTTT. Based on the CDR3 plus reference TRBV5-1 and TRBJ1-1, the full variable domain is KAGVTQTPRYLIKTRGQQVTLSCSPISGHRSVSWYQQTPGQGLQFLFEYFSETQRNKGNFPGRFSGRQFSNSRSEMNVSTLELGDSALYLCASSIGGRTEAFFGQGTRLTVV.

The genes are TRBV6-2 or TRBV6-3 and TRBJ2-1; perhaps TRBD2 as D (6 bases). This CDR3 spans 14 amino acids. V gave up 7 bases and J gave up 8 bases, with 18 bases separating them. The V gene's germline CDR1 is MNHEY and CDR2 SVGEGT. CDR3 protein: CASTPLLGEDEQFF. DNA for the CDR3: TGTGCCAGCACCCCACTGTTGGGGGAGGATGAGCAGTTCTTC.

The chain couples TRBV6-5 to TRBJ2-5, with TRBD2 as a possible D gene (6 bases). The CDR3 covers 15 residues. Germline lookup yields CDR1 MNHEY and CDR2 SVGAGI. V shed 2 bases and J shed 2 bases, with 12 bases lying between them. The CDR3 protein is CASSYRGRGQETQYF. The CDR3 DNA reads TGTGCCAGCAGTTACCGGGGGAGAGGGCAAGAGACCCAGTACTTC.

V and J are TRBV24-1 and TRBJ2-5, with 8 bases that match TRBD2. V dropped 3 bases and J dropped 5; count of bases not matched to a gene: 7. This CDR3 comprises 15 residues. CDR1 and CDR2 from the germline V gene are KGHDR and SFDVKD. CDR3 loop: CATSDPGRAGETQYF. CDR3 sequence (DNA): TGTGCCACCAGTGATCCCGGGAGGGCGGGGGAGACCCAGTACTTC.

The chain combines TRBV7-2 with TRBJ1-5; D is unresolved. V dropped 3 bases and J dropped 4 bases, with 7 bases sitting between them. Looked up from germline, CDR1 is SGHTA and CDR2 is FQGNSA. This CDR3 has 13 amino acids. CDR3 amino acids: CASSFEANQPQHF. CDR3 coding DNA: TGTGCCAGCAGCTTTGAAGCGAATCAGCCCCAGCATTTT.

DNA of the CDR3: TGTGCCAGTAGTAGGGAAGCGGGAGCCTACGAGCAGTACTTC. The encoded protein is CASSREAGAYEQYF. V and J are TRBV19 and TRBJ2-7; 8 nucleotides align to TRBD2. The V and J ends lost 4 bases and 2 bases, in that order; junction bases with no gene match: 4. The CDR3 is 14 residues long. Per the germline V gene, CDR1 is LNHDA and CDR2 is SQIVND (reference sequence).

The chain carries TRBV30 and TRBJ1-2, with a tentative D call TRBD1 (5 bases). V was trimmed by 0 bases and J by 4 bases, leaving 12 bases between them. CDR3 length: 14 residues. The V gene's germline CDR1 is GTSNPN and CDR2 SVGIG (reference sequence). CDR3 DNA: TGTGCCTGGAGTGTGATCGAGCAGGGCTATGGCTACACCTTC. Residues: CAWSVIEQGYGYTF.

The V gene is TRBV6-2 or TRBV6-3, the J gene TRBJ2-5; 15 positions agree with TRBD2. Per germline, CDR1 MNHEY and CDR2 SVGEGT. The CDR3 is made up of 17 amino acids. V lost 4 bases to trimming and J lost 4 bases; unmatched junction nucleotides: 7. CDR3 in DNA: TGTGCCAGCAGTTCCTGGACTAGCGGGGGGGCTGGAGAGACCCAGTACTTC. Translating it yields CASSSWTSGGAGETQYF.

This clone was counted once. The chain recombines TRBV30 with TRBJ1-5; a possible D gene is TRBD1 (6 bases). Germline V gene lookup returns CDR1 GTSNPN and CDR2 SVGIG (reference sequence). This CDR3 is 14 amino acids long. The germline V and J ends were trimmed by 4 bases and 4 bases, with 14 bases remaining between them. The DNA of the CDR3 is TGTGCCTGGAATCGAGGGGGGGGTAATCAGCCCCAGCATTTT. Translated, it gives CAWNRGGGNQPQHF.

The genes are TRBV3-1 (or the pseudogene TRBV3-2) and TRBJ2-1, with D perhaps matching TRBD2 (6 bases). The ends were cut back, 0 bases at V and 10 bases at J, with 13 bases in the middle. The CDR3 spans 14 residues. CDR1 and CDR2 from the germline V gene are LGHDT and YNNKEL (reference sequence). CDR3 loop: CASSQDPGGMEQFF. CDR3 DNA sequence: TGTGCCAGCAGCCAAGATCCAGGCGGGATGGAGCAGTTCTTC.

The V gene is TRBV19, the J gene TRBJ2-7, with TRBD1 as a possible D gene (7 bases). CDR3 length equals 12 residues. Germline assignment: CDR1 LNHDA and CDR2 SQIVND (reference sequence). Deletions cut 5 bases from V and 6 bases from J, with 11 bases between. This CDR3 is CASSSRGAEQYF. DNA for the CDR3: TGTGCCAGTAGTTCCAGGGGGGCCGAGCAGTACTTC.

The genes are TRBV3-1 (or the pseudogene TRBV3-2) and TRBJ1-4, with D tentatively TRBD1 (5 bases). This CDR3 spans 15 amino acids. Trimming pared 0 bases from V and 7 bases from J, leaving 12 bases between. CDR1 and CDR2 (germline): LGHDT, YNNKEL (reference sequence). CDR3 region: CASSQDITGSEKLFF. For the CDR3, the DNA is TGTGCCAGCAGCCAAGATATCACAGGTTCTGAAAAACTGTTTTTT.

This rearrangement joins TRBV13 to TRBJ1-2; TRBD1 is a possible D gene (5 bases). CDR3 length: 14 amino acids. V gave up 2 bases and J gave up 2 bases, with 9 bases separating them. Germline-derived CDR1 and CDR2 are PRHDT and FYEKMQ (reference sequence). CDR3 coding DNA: TGTGCCAGCAGCTTACAGGGATCGAACTATGGCTACACCTTC. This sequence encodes CASSLQGSNYGYTF.

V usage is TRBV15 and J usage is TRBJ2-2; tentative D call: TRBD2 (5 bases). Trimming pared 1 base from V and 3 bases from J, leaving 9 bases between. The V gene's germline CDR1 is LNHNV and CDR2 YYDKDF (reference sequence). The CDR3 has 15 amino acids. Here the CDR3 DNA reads TGTGCCACCAGCAGAGGGGCGGGTTACACCGGGGAGCTGTTTTTT. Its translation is CATSRGAGYTGELFF.

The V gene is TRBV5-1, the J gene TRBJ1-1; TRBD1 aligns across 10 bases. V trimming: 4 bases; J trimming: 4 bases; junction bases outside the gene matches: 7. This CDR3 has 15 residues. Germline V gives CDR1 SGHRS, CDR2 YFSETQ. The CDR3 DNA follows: TGCGCCAGCAGCCCACGGGACAGGGGTTTCACTGAAGCTTTCTTT. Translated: CASSPRDRGFTEAFF.

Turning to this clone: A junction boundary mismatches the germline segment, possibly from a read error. CDR3 region: CASSRGTSGVAGELFF. The CDR3 nucleotides are TGTGCTAGCAGCCGAGGGACTAGCGGGGTGGCCGGGGAGCTGTTTTTT. This chain uses TRBV7-7 with TRBJ2-2, with 13 bases aligning to TRBD2. This CDR3 spans 16 amino acids. Germline CDR1 reads SSHAT; CDR2 reads FNYEAQ (reference sequence).

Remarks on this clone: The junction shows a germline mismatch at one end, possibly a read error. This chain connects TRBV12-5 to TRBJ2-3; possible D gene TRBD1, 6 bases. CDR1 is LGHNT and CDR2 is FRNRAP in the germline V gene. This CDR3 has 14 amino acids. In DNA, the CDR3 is TGTGCTAGTGGACGGGCGGACAGTCGGCCCGGGGAGTCTTTT. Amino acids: CASGRADSRPGESF.

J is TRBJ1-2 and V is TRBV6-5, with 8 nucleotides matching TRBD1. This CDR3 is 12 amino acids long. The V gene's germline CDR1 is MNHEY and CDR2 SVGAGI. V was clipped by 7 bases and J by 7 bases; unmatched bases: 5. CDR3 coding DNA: TGTGCCAGCAAGCAGGGGGCCGTTGGCTACACCTTC. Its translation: CASKQGAVGYTF.

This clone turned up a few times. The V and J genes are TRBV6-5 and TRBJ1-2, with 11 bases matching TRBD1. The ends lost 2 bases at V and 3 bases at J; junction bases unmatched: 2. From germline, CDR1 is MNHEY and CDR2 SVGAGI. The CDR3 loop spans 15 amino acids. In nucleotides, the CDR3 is TGTGCCAGCAGTTACGGGGGACAGGGGGACTATGGCTACACCTTC. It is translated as CASSYGGQGDYGYTF.

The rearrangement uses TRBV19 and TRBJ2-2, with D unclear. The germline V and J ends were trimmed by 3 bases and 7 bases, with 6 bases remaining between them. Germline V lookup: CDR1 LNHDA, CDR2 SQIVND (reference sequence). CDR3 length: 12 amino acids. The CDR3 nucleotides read TGTGCCAGTAGTATGAACTTCGGGGAGCTGTTTTTT. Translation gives CASSMNFGELFF.